One and the same sample provided the 29 T cell receptor beta chains below, sequenced in a study of cytomegalovirus exposure and HLA in healthy donors. The PCR employed 60 Vbeta primers together with 13 Jbeta primers. Profiled with immunoSEQ multiplex PCR; TCRdb holds only in-frame clones, not every one. The profile shows around 150,000 clones, more than 75% of them singletons. The source material was PBMCs. These receptors were taken from a man aged 30 to 45 in good health and CMV-seronegative.

The J gene is TRBJ2-1, the V gene TRBV6-5, with 8 bases identical to TRBD2. The CDR3 sequence is 15 residues long. From germline, CDR1 is MNHEY and CDR2 SVGAGI. Trimming removed 0 bases from V and 7 bases from J; junction bases left unmatched: 5. Here the CDR3 reads CASSYSSGGPNEQFF. The CDR3 region has the DNA TGTGCCAGCAGTTACTCGTCGGGAGGGCCTAATGAGCAGTTCTTC.

This clone showed up just once. The gene calls are TRBV27 and TRBJ2-1, with D perhaps TRBD2 (5 bases). The ends were cut back, 1 base at V and 9 bases at J, with 16 bases in the middle. Germline V CDR1 and CDR2: MNHEY, SMNVEV (reference sequence). The CDR3 extends over 15 amino acids. The CDR3 region is CASSLFEGRPREQFF. CDR3 DNA: TGTGCCAGCAGTTTATTTGAGGGTAGGCCCCGTGAGCAGTTCTTC.

The chain recombines TRBV29-1 with TRBJ2-5; tentatively, D is TRBD2 (5 bases). The closer fit of TRBJ2-7 to the DNA end suggests the J call may be wrong. Germline V gene data show CDR1 as SQVTM and CDR2 as ANQGSEA. This CDR3 is built from 11 residues. The CDR3 nucleotides read TGCAGCGTTGGACGGGGTTACGAGCAGTACTTC. Translation: CSVGRGYEQYF.

A few counts support this clone. The chain combines TRBV2 with TRBJ2-7, with D possibly being TRBD2 (7 bases). CDR3 length equals 15 residues. V lost 8 bases and J 6 bases, leaving 23 bases between the germline ends. Germline CDR1 reads SNHLY; CDR2 reads FYNNEI. CDR3 in DNA: TGTGCCAGCCCCCCCGGGGGGACATCGTCGTCCGAGCAGTACTTC. Translating gives CASPPGGTSSSEQYF. Variable domain in full (rest from reference TRBV2 and TRBJ2-7): EPEVTQTPSHQVTQMGQEVILRCVPISNHLYFYWYRQILGQKVEFLVSFYNNEISEKSEIFDDQFSVERPDGSNFTLKIRSTKLEDSAMYFCASPPGGTSSSEQYFGPGTRLTVT.

This clone has only one observation. The V call is TRBV5-4, the J call TRBJ2-1; TRBD2 matches 8 bases. From germline, CDR1 is SGHNT and CDR2 YYREEE (reference sequence). The CDR3 is 16 amino acids. After removal of 3 bases from V and 12 bases from J, the junction contained 17 bases not matched to a gene. CDR3 nucleotide sequence: TGTGCCAGCAGCTCACCCCCGGGACTAGAAGCAAGAGGGCAGTTCTTC. Protein: CASSSPPGLEARGQFF.

V usage is TRBV29-1 and J usage is TRBJ2-7; 10 bases are shared with TRBD1. CDR3 length: 14 amino acids. Germline V gives CDR1 SQVTM, CDR2 ANQGSEA. V dropped 4 bases and J dropped 3; count of bases not matched to a gene: 6. The CDR3 region is CSVVGTGAGYEQYF. For the CDR3, the DNA is TGCAGCGTTGTCGGGACAGGGGCCGGCTACGAGCAGTACTTC.

The chain is built from TRBV2 and TRBJ2-3; 14 nucleotides agree with TRBD2. Germline V gene sequence: CDR1 SNHLY, CDR2 FYNNEI. The CDR3 is 15 residues long. Trimming removed 6 bases from V and 4 bases from J; junction bases left unmatched: 3. CDR3 sequence (DNA): TGTGCCAGCAGGGGGACTAGCGGGAGCGCAGATACGCAGTATTTT. Residues: CASRGTSGSADTQYF.

The rearrangement uses TRBV10-3 and TRBJ2-4, with TRBD1 matching 9 bases. The CDR3 loop spans 19 amino acids. Germline V lookup: CDR1 ENHRY, CDR2 SYGVKD. Trimming at V came to 0 bases and at J to 0 bases, leaving 9 bases not matched to a gene. The CDR3 DNA is TGTGCCATCAGTGAGTCGGACAGGGGACCCCTTCTAGCCAAAAACATTCAGTACTTC. Translation gives CAISESDRGPLLAKNIQYF.

V and J are TRBV6-5 and TRBJ1-6; D not certain. Per the germline V gene, CDR1 is MNHEY and CDR2 is SVGAGI. The CDR3 has 16 amino acids. The V end was cut by 0 bases, the J end by 10 bases, with 16 bases between. CDR3 coding DNA: TGTGCCAGCAGTTACTCGATTGTCCCCATGCGGTCACCCCTCCACTTT. Its translation is CASSYSIVPMRSPLHF.

Here the CDR3 reads CASSLLAGGGLKLFF. CDR3 DNA sequence: TGTGCCAGCAGTTTACTGGCAGGAGGGGGCTTGAAACTGTTTTTT. This chain joins TRBV28 and TRBJ1-4; TRBD1 aligns across 7 bases. With 2 bases clipped from V and 11 bases from J, the junction kept 11 bases outside the gene matches. Germline V gene lookup returns CDR1 MDHEN and CDR2 SYDVKM. The CDR3 loop spans 15 amino acids.

This clone is a singleton in its sample. The V and J genes are TRBV10-3 and TRBJ1-2, with D perhaps TRBD1 (6 bases). V lost 4 bases to trimming and J lost 6 bases, with 9 bases between them. This CDR3 is 12 amino acids long. Germline V gene data show CDR1 as ENHRY and CDR2 as SYGVKD. DNA of the CDR3: TGTGCCATCAGTGGGGGGCGGAATGGCTACACCTTC. Translation: CAISGGRNGYTF.

Note on this clone: The junction shows a germline mismatch at one end, possibly a read error. In the same sample, other DNA sequences code for this CDR3. The chain employs TRBV7-2 and TRBJ2-7, with 7 bases matching TRBD1. The CDR3 has 14 residues. Germline V CDR1 and CDR2: SGHTA, FQGNSA. The CDR3 coding sequence is TGTGCCAGCAGCCCGTGGACAAGTACAGGGGAGCAATACTTC. It is translated as CASSPWTSTGEQYF.

The gene calls are TRBV4-1 and TRBJ2-1; TRBD2 agrees at 13 bases. This CDR3 spans 19 amino acids. Germline loops: CDR1 MGHRA, CDR2 YSYEKL. V trimming: 2 bases; J trimming: 7 bases; junction bases outside the gene matches: 14. The CDR3 nucleotides are TGCGCCAGCAGCCAACCGCTAGGACTAGCGGGAGCCACCAGGAATGAGCAGTTCTTC. Amino acids: CASSQPLGLAGATRNEQFF.

This clone was recorded only once. The rearrangement joins TRBV7-2 to TRBJ2-3; 9 bases align to TRBD1. Germline-derived CDR1 and CDR2 are SGHTA and FQGNSA. CDR3 length equals 14 residues. V was pared by 4 bases and J by 5 bases, with 4 bases of the junction left unmatched. The CDR3 nucleotides read TGTGCCAGCAGCTCCAGACAGGGGGAAGATACGCAGTATTTT. Residues: CASSSRQGEDTQYF.

The chain employs TRBV28 and TRBJ1-3; D remains ambiguous. Germline V CDR1 and CDR2: MDHEN, SYDVKM. V dropped 5 bases and J dropped 0 bases, with 8 bases sitting between them. The CDR3 length is 14 residues. The CDR3 nucleotides are TGTGCCAGCAGTCAGCAGGACTCTGGAAACACCATATATTTT. Its protein product is CASSQQDSGNTIYF.

This sequence joins TRBV28 and TRBJ1-5; 10 bases line up with TRBD1. In germline, CDR1 is MDHEN, CDR2 SYDVKM. The CDR3 runs to 16 residues. V gave up 6 bases and J gave up 4 bases; unmatched junction bases: 9. The CDR3 protein is CASSPLGQGENQPQHF. Written as DNA, the CDR3 is TGTGCCAGCAGCCCCCTTGGACAGGGGGAAAATCAGCCCCAGCATTTT.

This chain connects TRBV29-1 to TRBJ2-1; D may be TRBD2 (6 bases). The CDR3 runs to 14 residues. V was trimmed by 6 bases and J by 2 bases, leaving 14 bases between them. From germline, CDR1 is SQVTM and CDR2 ANQGSEA. For the CDR3, the DNA is TGCAGCGTACTAGCAGGTAGCCCCTACAATGAGCAGTTCTTC. Translated: CSVLAGSPYNEQFF.

The CDR3 DNA is TGTGCCAGTAGCATACGCGGGACAGGGAGGAGCACTGAAGCTTTCTTT. This translates into CASSIRGTGRSTEAFF. The rearrangement uses TRBV19 and TRBJ1-1; 9 bases fit TRBD1. Unmatched junction bases numbered 12, after V lost 6 bases and J lost 4 bases. This CDR3 is 16 amino acids long. CDR1 is LNHDA, CDR2 SQIVND, per germline (reference sequence).

V usage is TRBV11-2 and J usage is TRBJ2-7, with 7 bases identical to TRBD1. The CDR3 is made up of 16 amino acids. V lost 1 base to trimming and J lost 2 bases; unmatched junction nucleotides: 8. Germline V gene sequence: CDR1 SGHAT, CDR2 FQNNGV. The chain's CDR3 is CASSLVVTTGAYEQYF. The CDR3 coding sequence is TGTGCCAGCAGCTTAGTTGTGACAACAGGGGCCTACGAGCAGTACTTC.

V usage is TRBV7-2 and J usage is TRBJ2-7; the match to TRBD2 covers 9 bases. Per germline, CDR1 SGHTA and CDR2 FQGNSA. The CDR3 covers 16 residues. V shed 5 bases, J shed 6 bases, and the junction held 14 bases outside the gene matches. CDR3 amino acids: CASSIQKLAGAGEQYF. CDR3 nucleotide sequence: TGTGCCAGCAGCATACAAAAATTAGCGGGAGCTGGCGAGCAGTACTTC.

The CDR3 sequence is CASSPWTGYGTDTQYF. CDR3 nucleotide sequence: TGTGCCAGCAGCCCCTGGACAGGGTACGGCACAGATACGCAGTATTTT. The rearrangement joins TRBV7-8 to TRBJ2-3, with TRBD1 identical over 8 bases. J gave up 1 base and V 5 bases, and 8 bases lay outside the gene matches. This CDR3 contains 16 residues. CDR1 and CDR2 from the germline V gene are SGHVS and FQNEAQ.

The rearrangement uses TRBV5-4 and TRBJ2-1; TRBD2 matches 7 bases. CDR3 length: 16 amino acids. V was pared by 2 bases and J by 1 base, with 6 bases of the junction left unmatched. The V gene's germline CDR1 is SGHNT and CDR2 YYREEE (reference sequence). CDR3 amino acids: CASSLLAGVSYNEQFF. Here the CDR3 DNA reads TGTGCCAGCAGCTTATTAGCGGGCGTTTCCTACAATGAGCAGTTCTTC.

On this clone itself: The identical CDR3 is also encoded by other nucleotide sequences in the sample. The rearrangement joins TRBV28 to TRBJ2-1; unclear D gene. Trimming cost V 2 bases and J 6 bases, with 2 bases left between them. The CDR3 runs 11 residues. Germline CDR1 MDHEN, CDR2 SYDVKM. This chain's CDR3 is CASSLRNEQFF. Written as DNA, the CDR3 is TGTGCCAGCAGTTTACGCAATGAGCAGTTCTTC.

This chain uses TRBV13 with TRBJ2-7, with D maybe TRBD1 (5 bases). V was trimmed by 5 bases and J by 8 bases, leaving 16 bases between them. The CDR3 is 13 amino acids. CDR1 is PRHDT, CDR2 FYEKMQ, per germline (reference sequence). CDR3 loop: CASSPTGGAQQYF. The DNA for the CDR3 is TGTGCCAGCAGCCCCACAGGTGGCGCACAGCAGTACTTC.

The chain combines TRBV19 with TRBJ2-2; 10 nucleotides match TRBD1. Trimming took 6 bases from V and 3 from J; bases not matched to a gene: 4. Germline V gene lookup returns CDR1 LNHDA and CDR2 SQIVND (reference sequence). CDR3 length: 15 amino acids. CDR3 DNA: TGTGCCAGTAGATCCGGGACAGGGGACACCGGGGAGCTGTTTTTT. It encodes CASRSGTGDTGELFF.

The chain carries TRBV6-5 and TRBJ2-5, with D perhaps TRBD1 (5 bases). CDR1 and CDR2 from the germline V gene are MNHEY and SVGAGI. The V and J ends lost 5 bases and 3 bases respectively, with 16 bases between them. There are 15 residues in the CDR3. The CDR3 reads CASSTASAGKETQYF. DNA for the CDR3: TGTGCCAGCAGTACGGCGTCGGCAGGGAAAGAGACCCAGTACTTC.

Note on this clone: One junction end disagrees with the germline gene, perhaps due to a read error. CDR3 in DNA: TGTGCTTGGACTGCGTCAGGGGGGAACACCATATATTTT. Translated, it gives CAWTASGGNTIYF. The chain recombines TRBV30 with TRBJ1-3; 7 positions agree with TRBD1. Germline values: CDR1 GTSNPN, CDR2 SVGIG (reference sequence). The CDR3 is 13 residues long.

This chain uses TRBV6-5 with TRBJ1-1; 7 bases are a match to TRBD1. CDR1 and CDR2 from the germline V gene are MNHEY and SVGAGI. This CDR3 has 14 residues. Trimming at V came to 6 bases and at J to 6 bases, leaving 10 bases not matched to a gene. The DNA of the CDR3 is TGTGCCAGCAGAGCGGACAGGAACAGGCCTGAAGCTTTCTTT. It translates to CASRADRNRPEAFF.

This clone is a singleton in its sample. The chain is built from TRBV28 and TRBJ1-2; 10 bases are a match to TRBD1. The CDR3 runs to 15 residues. Losses at the gene ends were 5 bases for V and 6 bases for J; bases not matched to a gene: 9. Germline CDR1 reads MDHEN; CDR2 reads SYDVKM. The CDR3: CASSPPGQGSDGYTF. In nucleotides, the CDR3 is TGTGCCAGCAGTCCGCCGGGACAGGGGAGCGATGGCTACACCTTC.